The 23 T cell receptor beta chains reported below all come from one sample, sequenced in a study of shared clonotypes between healthy human individuals. Only in-frame clones appear in the TCRdb table, and some are missing; sequencing was by immunoSEQ multiplex PCR. Counted here are around 240,000 clones, over 60% occurring once; the ten biggest clones make up approximately 10%. The sequencing input was memory CD4+ T cells sorted from blood. Specified subset: CD45RA-negative fraction. These receptors came from a man aged 25 to 40 in good health.

This clone was seen a few times. The V call is TRBV5-1, the J call TRBJ1-2; no clear D gene. This CDR3 spans 15 amino acids. Deletions cut 6 bases from V and 3 bases from J, with 18 bases between. Germline CDR1 is SGHRS and CDR2 is YFSETQ. The CDR3 is CASKQRPGRDYGYTF. The CDR3, as DNA: TGCGCCAGCAAACAGCGCCCAGGTCGGGACTATGGCTACACCTTC. Full variable domain (missing parts from reference TRBV5-1 and TRBJ1-2): KAGVTQTPRYLIKTRGQQVTLSCSPISGHRSVSWYQQTPGQGLQFLFEYFSETQRNKGNFPGRFSGRQFSNSRSEMNVSTLELGDSALYLCASKQRPGRDYGYTFGSGTRLTVV.

This rearrangement joins TRBV27 to TRBJ1-5, with a possible D match to TRBD1 (5 bases). This CDR3 has 14 amino acids. V was shortened by 7 bases and J by 1 base, with 11 bases between the two germline ends. Germline V gene sequence: CDR1 MNHEY, CDR2 SMNVEV (reference sequence). The CDR3 DNA sequence: TGTGCCAGCAAACCCCAGGGAAGCAATCAGCCCCAGCATTTT. Its translation: CASKPQGSNQPQHF.

This clone was found once. The CDR3 sequence is CASSLSFGGRFVNEQFF. For the CDR3, the DNA is TGTGCCAGCAGCTTAAGTTTCGGCGGGAGATTTGTCAATGAGCAGTTCTTC. This chain uses TRBV7-2 with TRBJ2-1, with TRBD2 matching over 7 bases. Looked up from germline, CDR1 is SGHTA and CDR2 is FQGNSA. J lost 6 bases, V lost 2 bases, and 13 bases had no gene match. The CDR3 runs to 17 residues.

This clone came up many times. This chain joins TRBV19 and TRBJ1-1; D not resolved. The CDR3 loop spans 12 amino acids. Between the trimmed V and J ends, which lost 7 bases and 1 base, there was a span of 7 bases. Per the germline V gene, CDR1 is LNHDA and CDR2 is SQIVND (reference sequence). The CDR3 region is CASIRTNTEAFF. The CDR3 nucleotides are TGTGCCAGTATTCGGACGAACACTGAAGCTTTCTTT.

The chain is built from TRBV21-1 and TRBJ1-3. TRBV21-1 corresponds to a pseudogene. The CDR3 has 16 amino acids. The CDR3 sequence: CASNNRDAKIGNTIYF. The DNA of the CDR3 is TGTGCCAGCAACAACAGGGACGCGAAAATAGGAAACACCATATATTTT.

The genes are TRBV28 and TRBJ1-1; D not resolved. Germline V gene data show CDR1 as MDHEN and CDR2 as SYDVKM. V dropped 7 bases and J dropped 3 bases, with 12 bases sitting between them. CDR3 length: 13 amino acids. CDR3 in DNA: TGTGCCAGCACCGAACCAATCCACACTGAAGCTTTCTTT. It translates to CASTEPIHTEAFF.

This clone was detected a few times. This sequence joins TRBV30 and TRBJ2-2, with TRBD1 as a possible D gene (5 bases). CDR1 and CDR2 (germline): GTSNPN, SVGIG (reference sequence). V lost 0 bases to trimming and J lost 8 bases, with 7 bases between them. The CDR3 loop spans 12 amino acids. Written as DNA, the CDR3 is TGTGCCTGGAGTGTTAGGGGAGGGGAGCTGTTTTTT. Translating it yields CAWSVRGGELFF.

On this clone itself: This sample includes further DNA sequences coding for the same CDR3. The gene calls are TRBV5-1 and TRBJ2-1; 11 bases are shared with TRBD2. V shed 2 bases, J shed 3 bases, and the junction held 4 bases outside the gene matches. This CDR3 is 16 amino acids long. CDR1 and CDR2 (germline): SGHRS, YFSETQ. The CDR3 bases are TGCGCCAGCAGCTTAGGGGGGACTAGCGGCTACAATGAGCAGTTCTTC. Residues: CASSLGGTSGYNEQFF. The full variable domain, rest sourced from reference TRBV5-1 and TRBJ2-1, is KAGVTQTPRYLIKTRGQQVTLSCSPISGHRSVSWYQQTPGQGLQFLFEYFSETQRNKGNFPGRFSGRQFSNSRSEMNVSTLELGDSALYLCASSLGGTSGYNEQFFGPGTRLTVL.

V and J are TRBV19 and TRBJ1-5, with a weak D call TRBD1 (5 bases). The CDR3 has 18 residues. V lost 0 bases to trimming and J lost 3 bases, with 18 bases between them. Germline loops: CDR1 LNHDA, CDR2 SQIVND (reference sequence). CDR3 residues: CASSIEPRGTGYNQPQHF. CDR3 nucleotides: TGTGCCAGTAGTATAGAACCCCGCGGGACCGGATACAATCAGCCCCAGCATTTT.

V is TRBV5-6 and J is TRBJ2-5; no definite D call. The CDR3 spans 14 residues. V dropped 3 bases and J dropped 0 bases, with 9 bases sitting between them. The germline V gene encodes CDR1 SGHDT and CDR2 YYEEEE. CDR3 loop: CASSSGRYQETQYF. The CDR3, as DNA: TGTGCCAGCAGCTCAGGACGGTACCAAGAGACCCAGTACTTC.

In the case of this clone: Possible read error: a much larger clone is one base away. The identical CDR3 is also encoded by other nucleotide sequences in the sample. V usage is TRBV5-8 and J usage is TRBJ1-5; D not resolved. CDR1 and CDR2 (germline): SGHTS, YDEGEE. The CDR3 consists of 14 residues. Trimming shortened V by 0 bases and J by 3 bases, and 7 bases separated the two germline ends. The chain's CDR3 is CASSLGRHNQPQHF. In nucleotides, the CDR3 is TGTGCCAGCAGCTTGGGGCGCCACAATCAGCCCCAGCATTTT.

As regards this clone: Additional DNA sequences in this sample encode the identical CDR3. The chain carries TRBV29-1 and TRBJ2-5; perhaps TRBD1 as D (6 bases). The germline CDR1 and CDR2 sequences are SQVTM and ANQGSEA. The CDR3 is made up of 13 amino acids. V was pared by 4 bases and J by 3 bases, with 12 bases between. The CDR3 sequence is CSVARTAEETQYF. In nucleotides, the CDR3 is TGCAGCGTTGCGAGGACAGCCGAAGAGACCCAGTACTTC. Variable domain in full (rest from reference TRBV29-1 and TRBJ2-5): SAVISQKPSRDICQRGTSLTIQCQVDSQVTMMFWYRQQPGQSLTLIATANQGSEATYESGFVIDKFPISRPNLTFSTLTVSNMSPEDSSIYLCSVARTAEETQYFGPGTRLLVL.

This clone was picked up many times. The CDR3 coding sequence is TGCAGCGTTGGTGCAGGGGTCAGGGGCTACACCTTC. This translates into CSVGAGVRGYTF. This sequence joins TRBV29-1 and TRBJ1-2, with D perhaps TRBD1 (6 bases). The CDR3 has 12 amino acids. Germline V gene data show CDR1 as SQVTM and CDR2 as ANQGSEA. Trimming removed 4 bases at V and 8 bases at J, with 14 bases between.

This clone was seen many times. V usage is TRBV7-2 and J usage is TRBJ2-5, with TRBD2 as a possible D gene (6 bases). The CDR3 loop spans 15 amino acids. The V end was cut by 5 bases, the J end by 5 bases, with 18 bases between. CDR1 is SGHTA and CDR2 is FQGNSA in the germline V gene. The CDR3 sequence is CASSPKKGGMETQYF. CDR3 sequence (DNA): TGTGCCAGCAGCCCCAAAAAGGGAGGTATGGAGACCCAGTACTTC.

This clone came up once. The chain carries TRBV7-3 and TRBJ2-1; 16 nucleotides line up with TRBD2. The CDR3 has 17 residues. In germline, CDR1 is SGHTA, CDR2 FQGTGA. J was trimmed by 10 bases and V by 4 bases; bases with no gene match: 10. CDR3 loop: CASSSGTSGRDPREQFF. The CDR3 nucleotides are TGTGCCAGCAGCTCAGGGACTAGCGGGAGGGATCCCCGGGAGCAGTTCTTC.

The chain joins TRBV7-2 to TRBJ1-4; D unclear. Trimming took off 5 bases at V and 5 bases at J, with 9 bases between the two ends. Germline values: CDR1 SGHTA, CDR2 FQGNSA. The CDR3 length is 13 residues. CDR3 nucleotides: TGTGCCAGCAGCGTTCAGGTGAATGAAAAACTGTTTTTT. It encodes CASSVQVNEKLFF.

This clone was counted a few times. This chain connects TRBV7-3 to TRBJ2-7; perhaps TRBD2 as D (6 bases). CDR3 size: 14 residues. Germline assignment: CDR1 SGHTA and CDR2 FQGTGA. The V gene lost 1 base and the J gene lost 6 bases, with 13 bases spanning the gap. CDR3 coding DNA: TGTGCCAGCAGCTTAAGGGGCGGGACGGGCGAGCAGTACTTC. Encoded protein: CASSLRGGTGEQYF.

This clone was seen a single time. The chain has TRBV11-2 and TRBJ2-1; perhaps TRBD2 as D (5 bases). Germline assignment: CDR1 SGHAT and CDR2 FQNNGV. Trimming took off 4 bases at V and 3 bases at J, with 10 bases between the two ends. The CDR3 spans 14 residues. For the CDR3, the DNA is TGTGCCAGCAGCTCCCCTCGGGACTACAATGAGCAGTTCTTC. Protein product: CASSSPRDYNEQFF.

The V call is TRBV7-2, the J call TRBJ2-1; D uncertain. Germline V gives CDR1 SGHTA, CDR2 FQGNSA. V was cut by 3 bases and J by 10 bases, with 13 bases left in between. The CDR3 totals 13 residues. CDR3 nucleotides: TGTGCCAGCAGCTTCAATGTTAACCAGGAGCAGTTCTTC. The encoded protein is CASSFNVNQEQFF.

This chain links TRBV19 with TRBJ2-7; TRBD1 aligns across 8 bases. Trimming took 6 bases from V and 7 from J; bases not matched to a gene: 11. The CDR3 runs 14 residues. CDR1 LNHDA and CDR2 SQIVND come from the germline V gene (reference sequence). The CDR3: CASSPGQERPEQYF. The CDR3 nucleotides read TGTGCCAGTAGCCCGGGACAGGAGAGACCAGAGCAGTACTTC. Complete variable domain (other parts from reference TRBV19 and TRBJ2-7): DGGITQSPKYLFRKEGQNVTLSCEQNLNHDAMYWYRQDPGQGLRLIYYSQIVNDFQKGDIAEGYSVSREKKESFPLTVTSAQKNPTAFYLCASSPGQERPEQYFGPGTRLTVT.

J is TRBJ2-7 and V is TRBV4-3; D is uncertain. V dropped 0 bases and J dropped 1 base, with 7 bases sitting between them. The CDR3 covers 14 residues. CDR1 is LGHNA and CDR2 is YSLEER in the germline V gene. CDR3 residues: CASSQDFGSYEQYF. CDR3 in DNA: TGCGCCAGCAGCCAAGATTTCGGGTCCTACGAGCAGTACTTC.

Only one count was recorded for this clone. This chain uses TRBV14 with TRBJ2-7; 11 nucleotides line up with TRBD1. Trimming removed 4 bases from V and 5 bases from J; junction bases left unmatched: 4. The CDR3 loop spans 14 amino acids. The V gene's germline CDR1 is SGHDN and CDR2 FVKESK. In DNA, the CDR3 is TGTGCCAGCAGCCTTCTGGACAGGGGGCACGAGCAGTACTTC. As protein: CASSLLDRGHEQYF.

The chain uses TRBV7-8 and TRBJ1-4; D uncertain. Per germline, CDR1 SGHVS and CDR2 FQNEAQ. CDR3 length equals 14 residues. V was clipped by 5 bases and J by 3 bases, with 10 bases between them. CDR3 loop: CASSIQSANEKLFF. Written as DNA, the CDR3 is TGTGCCAGCAGCATACAGTCGGCTAATGAAAAACTGTTTTTT.